These 9 T cell receptor beta chains originate from one sample sequenced in a study of OX40 agonist ivuxolimab in advanced cancers. The table came from immunoSEQ multiplex PCR; TCRdb's copy has only in-frame clones and leaves some out. The sample has some 80,000 clones, 85% to 90% seen once. This material consisted of CD4+ or CD8+ T cells sorted from blood, taken in a trial of the OX40 agonist ivuxolimab. The receptors here all came from an adult with an advanced solid tumor such as melanoma, head and neck, liver or kidney cancer.

V gene TRBV5-1 combines with J gene TRBJ2-7; D possibly uses TRBD1 or TRBD2 (6 bases each). CDR1 SGHRS and CDR2 YFSETQ come from the germline V gene. V was shortened by 4 bases and J by 7 bases, with 21 bases between the two germline ends. This CDR3 is built from 15 residues. CDR3 in DNA: TGCGCCAGCAGCCGAAATAGGGGGGACACTTTGGAGCAGTACTTC. Translation gives CASSRNRGDTLEQYF.

The rearrangement links TRBV5-1 to TRBJ1-4, with D perhaps TRBD1 (6 bases). The V gene lost 0 bases and the J gene lost 1 base, with 10 bases spanning the gap. Per the germline V gene, CDR1 is SGHRS and CDR2 is YFSETQ. The CDR3 length is 16 residues. CDR3 bases: TGCGCCAGCAGCTTGGCCGCAGGGGTAACTAATGAAAAACTGTTTTTT. Protein sequence: CASSLAAGVTNEKLFF.

The chain is built from TRBV7-2 and TRBJ1-2, with no clear D. Trimming pared 1 base from V and 7 bases from J, leaving 10 bases between. The CDR3 is made up of 13 amino acids. Germline V gene lookup returns CDR1 SGHTA and CDR2 FQGNSA. The CDR3 DNA sequence: TGTGCCAGCAGCTTAGATAGACGCGGTGGCTACACCTTC. Its protein product is CASSLDRRGGYTF.

The CDR3 DNA is TGTGCCAGCAGCGTTACTTTAGGGCAGAAGCAAGAGACCCAGTACTTC. This sequence encodes CASSVTLGQKQETQYF. This sequence joins TRBV11-2 and TRBJ2-5; unclear D gene. Trimming took 5 bases from V and 2 from J, leaving 18 bases between them. This CDR3 region has 16 residues. Germline V lookup: CDR1 SGHAT, CDR2 FQNNGV.

This chain uses TRBV11-2 with TRBJ2-7; TRBD1 is a possible D gene (8 bases). Germline V lookup: CDR1 SGHAT, CDR2 FQNNGV. The length of the CDR3 is 19 residues. Trimming left V 5 bases short and J 3 bases short, with 29 bases between. The CDR3 DNA follows: TGTGCCAGCAGCCCAAAACACGGACAGGGAGCGGGAATCGGCTACGAGCAGTACTTC. It yields the protein CASSPKHGQGAGIGYEQYF.

The chain combines TRBV6-1 with TRBJ2-2; 11 bases align to TRBD2. The CDR3 has 14 residues. The germline V gene encodes CDR1 MNHNS and CDR2 SASEGT. Unmatched junction bases numbered 3, after V lost 9 bases and J lost 3 bases. The CDR3 here is CASSGGAHTGELFF. DNA of the CDR3: TGTGCCAGTAGCGGGGGGGCCCACACCGGGGAGCTGTTTTTT.

The chain uses TRBV19 and TRBJ2-3, with 11 positions matching TRBD1. V shed 6 bases and J 4 bases; nucleotides not matched to a gene: 9. CDR3 length equals 16 residues. Per germline, CDR1 LNHDA and CDR2 SQIVND (reference sequence). CDR3 amino acids: CASRTLDRGRSDTQYF. The CDR3 DNA follows: TGTGCCAGTAGGACCCTGGACAGGGGGCGATCAGATACGCAGTATTTT.

CDR3: CASRPGTTDQPQHF. DNA for the CDR3: TGCGCCAGCCGCCCGGGGACTACGGATCAGCCCCAGCATTTT. The rearrangement joins TRBV5-1 to TRBJ1-5, with a weak D call TRBD1 (5 bases). Germline V lookup: CDR1 SGHRS, CDR2 YFSETQ. The CDR3 runs 14 residues. The V and J ends lost 7 bases and 5 bases respectively, with 16 bases between them.

The chain uses TRBV19 and TRBJ2-6; TRBD2 might be the D (6 bases). Germline V CDR1 and CDR2: LNHDA, SQIVND (reference sequence). The CDR3 spans 15 residues. Trimming cost V 5 bases and J 12 bases, with 20 bases left between them. The CDR3 DNA reads as TGTGCCAGTAGTGCCACCGGCGGGACCCTAGGCGTCCTGACTTTC. Its translation: CASSATGGTLGVLTF.